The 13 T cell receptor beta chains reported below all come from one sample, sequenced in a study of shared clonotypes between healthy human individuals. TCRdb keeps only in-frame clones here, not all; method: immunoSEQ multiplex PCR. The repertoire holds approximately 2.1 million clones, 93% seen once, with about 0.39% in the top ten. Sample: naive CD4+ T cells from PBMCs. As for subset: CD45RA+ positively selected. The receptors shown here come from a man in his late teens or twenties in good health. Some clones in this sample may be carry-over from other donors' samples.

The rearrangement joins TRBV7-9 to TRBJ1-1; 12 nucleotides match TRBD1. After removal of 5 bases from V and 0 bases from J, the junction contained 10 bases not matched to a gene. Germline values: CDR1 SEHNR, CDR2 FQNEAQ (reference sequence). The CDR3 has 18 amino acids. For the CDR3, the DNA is TGTGCCAGCAGCCCACTTAGGGACAGGGGGCTTATGAACACTGAAGCTTTCTTT. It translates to CASSPLRDRGLMNTEAFF.

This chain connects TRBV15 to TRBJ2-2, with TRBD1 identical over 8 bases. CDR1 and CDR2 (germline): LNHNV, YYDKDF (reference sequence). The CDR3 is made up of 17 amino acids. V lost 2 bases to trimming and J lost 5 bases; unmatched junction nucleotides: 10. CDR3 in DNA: TGTGCCACCAGCAGACGGAGAGGGACAGGTGGGACCGGGGAGCTGTTTTTT. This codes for CATSRRRGTGGTGELFF.

Here the CDR3 DNA reads TGCGCCAGCAGACCCAGAGGGGGCACAGATACGCAGTATTTT. This encodes CASRPRGGTDTQYF. The chain joins TRBV5-1 to TRBJ2-3, with D perhaps given as TRBD1 or TRBD2 (5 bases each). CDR3 length: 14 amino acids. The germline gives CDR1 SGHRS, CDR2 YFSETQ. The germline V and J ends were trimmed by 5 bases and 1 base, with 11 bases remaining between them.

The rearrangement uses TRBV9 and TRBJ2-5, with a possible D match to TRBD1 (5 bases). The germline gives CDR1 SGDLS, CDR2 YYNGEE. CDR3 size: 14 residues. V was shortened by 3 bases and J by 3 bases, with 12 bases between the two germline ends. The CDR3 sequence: CASSAWTREETQYF. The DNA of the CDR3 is TGTGCCAGCAGCGCATGGACACGAGAAGAGACCCAGTACTTC.

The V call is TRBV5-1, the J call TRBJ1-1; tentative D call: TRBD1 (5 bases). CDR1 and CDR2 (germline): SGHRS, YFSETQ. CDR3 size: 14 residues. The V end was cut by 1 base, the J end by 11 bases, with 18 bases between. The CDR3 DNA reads TGCGCCAGCAGCTTGCAGGGTCCGGGAGAAGTGGCTTTCTTT. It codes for CASSLQGPGEVAFF.

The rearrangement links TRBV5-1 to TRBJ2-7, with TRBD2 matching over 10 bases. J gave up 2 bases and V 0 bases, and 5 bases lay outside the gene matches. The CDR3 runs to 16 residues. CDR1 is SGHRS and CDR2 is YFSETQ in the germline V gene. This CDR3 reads CASSLEASGSPYEQYF. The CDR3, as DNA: TGCGCCAGCAGCTTGGAAGCTAGCGGGAGTCCCTACGAGCAGTACTTC.

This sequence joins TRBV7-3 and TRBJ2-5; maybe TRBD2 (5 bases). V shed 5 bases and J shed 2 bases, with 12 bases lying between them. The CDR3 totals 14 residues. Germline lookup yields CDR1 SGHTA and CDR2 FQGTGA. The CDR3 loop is CASSPIPGQETQYF. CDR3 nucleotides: TGTGCCAGCAGCCCTATCCCGGGGCAAGAGACCCAGTACTTC.

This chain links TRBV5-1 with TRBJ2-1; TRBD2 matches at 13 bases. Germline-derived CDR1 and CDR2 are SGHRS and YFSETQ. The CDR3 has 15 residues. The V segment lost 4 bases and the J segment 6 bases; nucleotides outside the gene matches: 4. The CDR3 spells CASSLTSGRLNEQFF. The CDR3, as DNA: TGCGCCAGCAGCCTGACTAGCGGGAGGCTCAATGAGCAGTTCTTC.

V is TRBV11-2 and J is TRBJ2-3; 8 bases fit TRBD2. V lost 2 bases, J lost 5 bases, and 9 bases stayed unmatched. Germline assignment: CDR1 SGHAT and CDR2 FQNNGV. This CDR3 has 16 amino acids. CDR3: CASSLRGTSQVDTQYF. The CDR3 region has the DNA TGTGCCAGCAGCTTACGCGGGACTAGTCAGGTAGATACGCAGTATTTT.

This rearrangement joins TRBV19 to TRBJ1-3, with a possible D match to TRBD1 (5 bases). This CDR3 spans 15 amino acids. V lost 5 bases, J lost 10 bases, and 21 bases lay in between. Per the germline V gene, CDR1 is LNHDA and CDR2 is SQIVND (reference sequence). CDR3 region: CASSVTGTHVRTIYF. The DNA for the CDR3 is TGTGCCAGTAGTGTCACCGGGACCCACGTTCGGACCATATATTTT.

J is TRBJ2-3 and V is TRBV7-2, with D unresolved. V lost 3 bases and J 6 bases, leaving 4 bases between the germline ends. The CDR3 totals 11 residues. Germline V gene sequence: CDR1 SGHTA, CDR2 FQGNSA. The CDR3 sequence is CASSFSDTQYF. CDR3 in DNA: TGTGCCAGCAGCTTTTCGGATACGCAGTATTTT. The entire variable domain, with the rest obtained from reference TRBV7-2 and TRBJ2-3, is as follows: GAGVSQSPSNKVTEKGKDVELRCDPISGHTALYWYRQSLGQGLEFLIYFQGNSAPDKSGLPSDRFSAERTGGSVSTLTIQRTQQEDSAVYLCASSFSDTQYFGPGTRLTVL.

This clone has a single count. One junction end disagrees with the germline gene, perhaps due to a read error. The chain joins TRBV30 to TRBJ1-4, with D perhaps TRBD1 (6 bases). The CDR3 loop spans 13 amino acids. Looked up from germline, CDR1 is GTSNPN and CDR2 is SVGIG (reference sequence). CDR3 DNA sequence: TGTGCCTGGAGGACCAGGGGAAATGAGAAACTGTTTTTT. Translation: CAWRTRGNEKLFF.

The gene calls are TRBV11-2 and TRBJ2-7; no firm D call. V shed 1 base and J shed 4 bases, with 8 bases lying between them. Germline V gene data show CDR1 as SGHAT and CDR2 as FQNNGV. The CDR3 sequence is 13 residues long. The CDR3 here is CASSLVLRYEQYF. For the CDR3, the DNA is TGTGCCAGCAGCTTAGTTTTGAGGTACGAGCAGTACTTC.